Reported below is one T cell receptor beta chain. Trimming took 4 bases from V and 4 from J, leaving 22 bases between them. The CDR3 runs to 17 residues. Looked up from germline, CDR1 is SEHNR and CDR2 is FQNEAQ (reference sequence). Alongside a J-beta primer mix, a sample-barcoded 5' primer served in a second PCR lasting about 7 to 12 cycles. A minimum of 2.5 million CDR3-containing paired-end reads was obtained for each sample. TCRdb reanalysed the 5' RACE reads using MiXCR and keeps one entry per CDR3 protein. The table has 1.6 million or so distinct CDR3 sequences, about 35% seen once. Each sample yielded at least 7 million isolated PBMCs. The data were taken from a study of blood T cells in healthy people across ages.

The J gene is TRBJ2-5, the V gene TRBV7-9; D remains unclear. The sequence came from a woman aged 25 to 39 in good health. The specimen sequenced was blood. The CDR3 reads CASSSTASPWGRETQYF. As DNA, the CDR3 is TGTGCCAGCAGCTCAACGGCCTCTCCCTGGGGTCGAGAGACCCAGTACTTC.